The 5 T cell receptor beta chains reported below all come from one sample, sequenced in a study of metastatic and nonmetastatic thyroid tumors. MiXCR reprocessed the PCR reads for TCRdb. The sample has approximately 84,000 clones; just under 15% are singletons. Among the patients, none had received any treatment before thyroid surgery. The sequenced sample consisted of blood. Every receptor here comes from a female donor with papillary thyroid cancer or a benign thyroid nodule (not recorded which). Some clones in this sample may be carry-over from other donors' samples.

This clone was counted only a few times. At one boundary the junction diverges from the germline segment, which might be a read error. The CDR3 region is CSSILTQTGGDSPLHF. CDR3 DNA sequence: TGTTCCAGCATCCTAACCCAGACAGGGGGAGATTCACCCCTCCACTTT. The J gene is TRBJ1-6, the V gene TRBV6-1; 9 positions match TRBD1. The CDR3 is 16 residues long. Per the germline V gene, CDR1 is MNHNS and CDR2 is SASEGT.

With regard to this clone: A single base separates this from a much larger clone, so it may be a read error. This same CDR3 is encoded by further DNA sequences in the sample. The chain couples TRBV9 to TRBJ2-2; D may be TRBD1 or TRBD2 (5 bases each). Looked up from germline, CDR1 is SGDLS and CDR2 is YYNGEE. This CDR3 is 16 amino acids long. CDR3 amino acids: CASSRVEGRGTGELFF. The CDR3 DNA follows: TGTGCCAGCAGCCGGGTAGAGGGGCGAGGCACCGGTGAGCTGTTTTTT.

This clone was found many times. The J gene is TRBJ1-2, the V gene TRBV2; TRBD1 matches at 8 bases. V lost 5 bases and J lost 6; bases outside the gene matches: 11. There are 15 residues in the CDR3. The germline CDR1 and CDR2 sequences are SNHLY and FYNNEI. CDR3 residues: CASSLLQGAENGYTF. CDR3 DNA: TGTGCCAGCAGTCTTCTTCAGGGGGCAGAGAATGGCTACACCTTC.

This clone was counted ten times or more. The chain recombines TRBV7-9 with TRBJ1-3; perhaps TRBD1 as D (5 bases). This CDR3 has 14 residues. V was cut by 1 base and J by 9 bases, with 13 bases left in between. Germline V lookup: CDR1 SEHNR, CDR2 FQNEAQ (reference sequence). This CDR3 reads CASSLGQPGSTIYF. CDR3 sequence (DNA): TGTGCCAGCAGCTTAGGCCAGCCAGGGAGCACCATATATTTT.

This clone was recorded many times. V gene TRBV12-3 or TRBV12-4 combines with J gene TRBJ1-1; 8 positions match TRBD1. This CDR3 has 14 amino acids. Trimming cost V 6 bases and J 4 bases; bases outside gene matches: 7. DNA for the CDR3: TGTGCCAGCAGACCCCGACAGGGGTCCACTGAAGCTTTCTTT. The encoded protein is CASRPRQGSTEAFF.